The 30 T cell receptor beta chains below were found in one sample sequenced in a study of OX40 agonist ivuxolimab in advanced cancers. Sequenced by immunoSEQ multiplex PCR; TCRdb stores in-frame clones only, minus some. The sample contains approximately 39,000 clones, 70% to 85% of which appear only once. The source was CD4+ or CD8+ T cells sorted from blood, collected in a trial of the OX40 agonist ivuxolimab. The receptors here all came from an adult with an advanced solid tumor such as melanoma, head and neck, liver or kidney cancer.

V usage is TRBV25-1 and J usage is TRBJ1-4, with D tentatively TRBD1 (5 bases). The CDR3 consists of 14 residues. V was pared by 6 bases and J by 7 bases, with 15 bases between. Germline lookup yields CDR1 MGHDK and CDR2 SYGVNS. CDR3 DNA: TGTGCCAGCAGCTTTGTTTCGGGGCTTGAAAAACTGTTTTTT. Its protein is CASSFVSGLEKLFF.

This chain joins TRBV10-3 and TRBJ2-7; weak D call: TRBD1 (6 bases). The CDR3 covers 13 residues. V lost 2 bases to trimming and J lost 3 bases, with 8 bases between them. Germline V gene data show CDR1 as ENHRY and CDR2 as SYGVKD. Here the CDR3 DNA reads TGTGCCATCAGTGAGAAAGGGGGCTACGAGCAGTACTTC. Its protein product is CAISEKGGYEQYF.

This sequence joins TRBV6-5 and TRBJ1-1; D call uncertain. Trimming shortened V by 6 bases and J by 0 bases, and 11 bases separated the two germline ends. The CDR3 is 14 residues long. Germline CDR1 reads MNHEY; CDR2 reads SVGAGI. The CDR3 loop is CASRRLAVNTEAFF. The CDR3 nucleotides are TGTGCCAGCAGAAGACTCGCTGTGAACACTGAAGCTTTCTTT.

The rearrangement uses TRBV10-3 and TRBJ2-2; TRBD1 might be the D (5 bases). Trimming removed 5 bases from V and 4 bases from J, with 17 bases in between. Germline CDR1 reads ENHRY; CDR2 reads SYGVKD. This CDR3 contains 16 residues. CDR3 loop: CAISPVRGSSTGELFF. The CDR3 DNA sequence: TGTGCCATCAGTCCTGTTAGGGGTAGTAGCACCGGGGAGCTGTTTTTT.

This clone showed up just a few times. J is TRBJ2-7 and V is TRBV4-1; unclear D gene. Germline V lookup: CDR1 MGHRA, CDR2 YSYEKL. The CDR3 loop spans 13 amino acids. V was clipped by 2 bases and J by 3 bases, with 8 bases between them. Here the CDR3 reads CASSQLPGYEQYF. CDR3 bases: TGCGCCAGCAGCCAACTCCCAGGCTACGAGCAGTACTTC.

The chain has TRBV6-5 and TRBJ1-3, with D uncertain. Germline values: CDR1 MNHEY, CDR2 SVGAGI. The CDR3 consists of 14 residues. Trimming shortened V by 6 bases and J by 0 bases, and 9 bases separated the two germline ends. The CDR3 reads CASRTPGSGNTIYF. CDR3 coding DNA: TGTGCCAGCAGAACTCCGGGCTCTGGAAACACCATATATTTT.

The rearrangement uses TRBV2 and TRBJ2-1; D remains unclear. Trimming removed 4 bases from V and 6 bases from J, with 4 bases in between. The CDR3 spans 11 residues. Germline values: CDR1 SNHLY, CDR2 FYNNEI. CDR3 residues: CASSVFNEQFF. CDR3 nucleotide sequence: TGTGCCAGCAGTGTGTTCAATGAGCAGTTCTTC.

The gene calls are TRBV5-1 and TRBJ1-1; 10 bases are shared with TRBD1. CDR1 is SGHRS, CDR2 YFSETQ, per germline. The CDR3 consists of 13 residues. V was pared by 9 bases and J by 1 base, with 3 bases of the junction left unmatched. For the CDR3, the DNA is TGCGCCACCAGGGACAGGGGGAACACTGAAGCTTTCTTT. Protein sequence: CATRDRGNTEAFF.

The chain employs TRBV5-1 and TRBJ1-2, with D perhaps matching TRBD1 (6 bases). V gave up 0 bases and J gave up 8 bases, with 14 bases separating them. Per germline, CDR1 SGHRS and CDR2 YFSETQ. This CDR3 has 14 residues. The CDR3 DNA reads TGCGCCAGCAGCTTGGATGGGGGCAGTCAAGGCTACACCTTC. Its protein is CASSLDGGSQGYTF.

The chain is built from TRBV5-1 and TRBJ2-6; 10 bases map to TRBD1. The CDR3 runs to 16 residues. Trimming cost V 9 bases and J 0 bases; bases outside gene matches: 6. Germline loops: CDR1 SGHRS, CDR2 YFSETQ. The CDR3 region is CATATGGGSGANVLTF. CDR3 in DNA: TGCGCCACCGCGACAGGGGGCGGCTCTGGGGCCAACGTCCTGACTTTC.

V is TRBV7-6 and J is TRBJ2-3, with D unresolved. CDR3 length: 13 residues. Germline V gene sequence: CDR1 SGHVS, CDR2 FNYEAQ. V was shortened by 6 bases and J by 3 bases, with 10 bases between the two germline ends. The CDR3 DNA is TGTGCCAGCAGTAGGGTGAAGACAGATACGCAGTATTTT. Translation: CASSRVKTDTQYF. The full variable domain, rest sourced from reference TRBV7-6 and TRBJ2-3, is GAGVSQSPRYKVTKRGQDVALRCDPISGHVSLYWYRQALGQGPEFLTYFNYEAQQDKSGLPNDRFSAERPEGSISTLTIQRTEQRDSAMYRCASSRVKTDTQYFGPGTRLTVL.

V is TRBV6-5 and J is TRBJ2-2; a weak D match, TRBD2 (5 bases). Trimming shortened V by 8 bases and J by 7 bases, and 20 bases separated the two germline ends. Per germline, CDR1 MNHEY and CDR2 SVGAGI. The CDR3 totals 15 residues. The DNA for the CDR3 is TGTGCCAGCTCCTTCGGGGTGACTTACGTCGGGGAGCTGTTTTTT. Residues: CASSFGVTYVGELFF.

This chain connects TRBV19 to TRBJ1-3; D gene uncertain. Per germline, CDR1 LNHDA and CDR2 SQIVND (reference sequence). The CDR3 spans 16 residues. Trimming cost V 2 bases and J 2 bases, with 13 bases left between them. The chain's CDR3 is CASSISGRTAGNTIYF. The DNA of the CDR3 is TGTGCCAGTAGTATATCCGGTCGGACTGCTGGAAACACCATATATTTT.

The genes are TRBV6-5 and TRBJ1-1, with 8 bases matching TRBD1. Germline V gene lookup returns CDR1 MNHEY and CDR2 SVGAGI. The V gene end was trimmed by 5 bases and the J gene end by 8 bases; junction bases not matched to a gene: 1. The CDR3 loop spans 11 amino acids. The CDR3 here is CASSRDREAFF. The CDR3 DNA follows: TGTGCCAGCAGTCGGGACAGGGAAGCTTTCTTT.

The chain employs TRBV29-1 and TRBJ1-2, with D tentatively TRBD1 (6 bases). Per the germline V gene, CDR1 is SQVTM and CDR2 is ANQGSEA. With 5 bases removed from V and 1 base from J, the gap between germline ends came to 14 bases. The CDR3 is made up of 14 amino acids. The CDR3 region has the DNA TGCAGCGTTCAACAGGGTATAGATAACTATGGCTACACCTTC. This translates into CSVQQGIDNYGYTF.

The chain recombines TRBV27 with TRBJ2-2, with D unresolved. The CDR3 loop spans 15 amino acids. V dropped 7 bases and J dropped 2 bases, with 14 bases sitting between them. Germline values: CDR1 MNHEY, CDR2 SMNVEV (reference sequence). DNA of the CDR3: TGTGCCAGCAATTCTGGGCAGGTCAACACCGGGGAGCTGTTTTTT. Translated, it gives CASNSGQVNTGELFF.

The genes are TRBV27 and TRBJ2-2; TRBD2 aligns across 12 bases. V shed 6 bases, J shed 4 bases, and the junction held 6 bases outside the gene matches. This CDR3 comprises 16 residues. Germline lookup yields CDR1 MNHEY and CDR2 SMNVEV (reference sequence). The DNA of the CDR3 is TGTGCCAGCAGGCCGACTAGCGGGGGTTTCACCGGGGAGCTGTTTTTT. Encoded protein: CASRPTSGGFTGELFF.

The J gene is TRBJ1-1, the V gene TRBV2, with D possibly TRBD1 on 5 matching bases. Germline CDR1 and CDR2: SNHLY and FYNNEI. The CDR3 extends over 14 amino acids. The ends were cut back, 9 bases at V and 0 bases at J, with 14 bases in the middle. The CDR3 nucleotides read TGTGCCAGGGAGGGACCTTCCATGAACACTGAAGCTTTCTTT. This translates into CAREGPSMNTEAFF.

The CDR3 DNA reads as TGTGCCAGCAGCCCTGCAGGGGAAGCTTTCTTT. Translation: CASSPAGEAFF. The V call is TRBV9, the J call TRBJ1-1, with D possibly matching TRBD1 (5 bases). There are 11 residues in the CDR3. The ends were cut back, 4 bases at V and 8 bases at J, with 9 bases in the middle. The germline V gene encodes CDR1 SGDLS and CDR2 YYNGEE.

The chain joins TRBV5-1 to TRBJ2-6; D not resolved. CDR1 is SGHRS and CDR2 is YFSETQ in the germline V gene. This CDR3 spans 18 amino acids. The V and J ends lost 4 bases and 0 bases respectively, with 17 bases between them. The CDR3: CASSTRGLTNSGANVLTF. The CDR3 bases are TGCGCCAGCAGCACCCGCGGTCTAACAAACTCTGGGGCCAACGTCCTGACTTTC.

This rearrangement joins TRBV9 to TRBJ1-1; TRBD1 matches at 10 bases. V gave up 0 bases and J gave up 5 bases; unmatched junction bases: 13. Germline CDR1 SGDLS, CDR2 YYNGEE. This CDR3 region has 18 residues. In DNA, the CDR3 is TGTGCCAGCAGCGTAGGGACCGGGACAGGGGCCTGGGTTACTGAAGCTTTCTTT. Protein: CASSVGTGTGAWVTEAFF.

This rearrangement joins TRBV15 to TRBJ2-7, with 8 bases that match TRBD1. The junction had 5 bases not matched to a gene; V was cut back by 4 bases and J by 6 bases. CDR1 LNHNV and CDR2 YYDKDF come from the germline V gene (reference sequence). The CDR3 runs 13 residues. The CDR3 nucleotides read TGTGCCACCAGCACCGACAGGGGCTTCGAGCAGTACTTC. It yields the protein CATSTDRGFEQYF.

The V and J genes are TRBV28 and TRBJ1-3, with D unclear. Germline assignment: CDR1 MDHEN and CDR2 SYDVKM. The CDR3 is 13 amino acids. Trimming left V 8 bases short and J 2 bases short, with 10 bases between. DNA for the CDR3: TGTGCCAGCCTTGAGTTAGCTGGAAACACCATATATTTT. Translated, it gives CASLELAGNTIYF.

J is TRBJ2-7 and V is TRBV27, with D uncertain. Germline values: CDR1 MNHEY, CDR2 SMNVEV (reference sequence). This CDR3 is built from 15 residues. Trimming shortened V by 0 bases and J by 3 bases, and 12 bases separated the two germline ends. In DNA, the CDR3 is TGTGCCAGCAGTTTATCAGGGAATGGTTACTACGAGCAGTACTTC. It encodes CASSLSGNGYYEQYF.

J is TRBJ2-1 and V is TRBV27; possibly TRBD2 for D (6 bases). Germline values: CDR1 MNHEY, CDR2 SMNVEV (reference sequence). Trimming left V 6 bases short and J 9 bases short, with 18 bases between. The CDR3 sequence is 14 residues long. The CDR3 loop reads CASRGNRAGGEQFF. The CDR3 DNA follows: TGTGCCAGCAGGGGGAATCGGGCCGGGGGTGAGCAGTTCTTC.

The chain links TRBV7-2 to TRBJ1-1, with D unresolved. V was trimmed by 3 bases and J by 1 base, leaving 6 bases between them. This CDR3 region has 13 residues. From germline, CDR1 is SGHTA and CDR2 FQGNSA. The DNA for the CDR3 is TGTGCCAGCAGCTTCATCCCGAACACTGAAGCTTTCTTT. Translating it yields CASSFIPNTEAFF.

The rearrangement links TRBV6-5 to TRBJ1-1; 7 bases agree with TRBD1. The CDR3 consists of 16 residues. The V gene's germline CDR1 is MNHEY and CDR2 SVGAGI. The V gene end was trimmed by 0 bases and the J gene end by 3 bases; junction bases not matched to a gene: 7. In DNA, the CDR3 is TGTGCCAGCAGTTACTCGGCCGGACAGGAGTACACTGAAGCTTTCTTT. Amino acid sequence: CASSYSAGQEYTEAFF.

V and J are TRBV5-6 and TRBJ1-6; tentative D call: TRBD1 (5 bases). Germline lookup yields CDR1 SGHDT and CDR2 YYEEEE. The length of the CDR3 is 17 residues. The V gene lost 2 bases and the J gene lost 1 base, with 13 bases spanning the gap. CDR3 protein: CASSLAGGISYNSPLHF. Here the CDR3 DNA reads TGTGCCAGCAGCTTAGCGGGGGGGATATCCTATAATTCACCCCTCCACTTT.

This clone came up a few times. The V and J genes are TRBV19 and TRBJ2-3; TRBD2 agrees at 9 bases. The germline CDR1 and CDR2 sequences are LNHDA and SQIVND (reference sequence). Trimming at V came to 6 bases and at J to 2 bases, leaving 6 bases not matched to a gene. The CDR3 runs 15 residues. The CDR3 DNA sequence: TGTGCCAGTAGCCAGAGCGGGGGGTACACAGATACGCAGTATTTT. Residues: CASSQSGGYTDTQYF.

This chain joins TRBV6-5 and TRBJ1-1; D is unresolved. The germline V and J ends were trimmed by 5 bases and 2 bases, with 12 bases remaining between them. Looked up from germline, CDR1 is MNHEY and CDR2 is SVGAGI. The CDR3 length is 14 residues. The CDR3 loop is CASSPPAANTEAFF. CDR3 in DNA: TGTGCCAGCAGTCCTCCGGCCGCTAACACTGAAGCTTTCTTT.